The next 21 T cell receptor beta chains were all read from a single sample in a study of blood T cell repertoires in COVID-19. Only in-frame clones appear in the TCRdb table, and some are missing; sequencing was by immunoSEQ multiplex PCR. The sample contains about 190,000 clones, about 88% of which appear only once. Input material: peripheral blood. These receptors were collected from a woman aged 40-49 years who had recovered from COVID-19.

The CDR3 loop is CASSPDRVRETQYF. In DNA, the CDR3 is TGTGCCAGTAGTCCCGACAGGGTAAGGGAGACCCAGTACTTC. The rearrangement uses TRBV19 and TRBJ2-5, with TRBD1 matching 7 bases. Trimming at V came to 5 bases and at J to 5 bases, leaving 8 bases not matched to a gene. Germline V gene lookup returns CDR1 LNHDA and CDR2 SQIVND (reference sequence). The CDR3 contains 14 residues.

As regards this clone: Other nucleotide sequences from this sample produce the same CDR3. The chain recombines TRBV5-1 with TRBJ2-7, with 8 bases aligning to TRBD1. The trim removed 5 bases at V and 1 base at J, leaving 2 bases unmatched. The length of the CDR3 is 13 residues. Germline V gene sequence: CDR1 SGHRS, CDR2 YFSETQ. CDR3 DNA sequence: TGCGCCAGCAGGGGGACAGGTTCCTACGAGCAGTACTTC. Amino acid sequence: CASRGTGSYEQYF.

The V and J genes are TRBV3-1 (or the pseudogene TRBV3-2) and TRBJ2-7, with 9 bases identical to TRBD2. Germline trimming cut 3 bases from V and 0 bases from J; bases unmatched to any gene: 3. CDR1 is LGHDT and CDR2 is YNNKEL in the germline V gene (reference sequence). The CDR3 is made up of 15 amino acids. The CDR3 here is CASSHAGGGSYEQYF. CDR3 DNA sequence: TGTGCCAGCAGCCACGCGGGAGGGGGCTCCTACGAGCAGTACTTC.

The rearrangement uses TRBV19 and TRBJ2-4; 8 bases are shared with TRBD1. The germline V gene encodes CDR1 LNHDA and CDR2 SQIVND (reference sequence). Trimming cost V 3 bases and J 11 bases; bases outside gene matches: 0. CDR3 size: 11 residues. For the CDR3, the DNA is TGTGCCAGTAGTATGGGACAGGTTCAGTACTTC. It yields the protein CASSMGQVQYF. The full variable domain, in which reference TRBV19 and TRBJ2-4 provide the parts outside the CDR3, is DGGITQSPKYLFRKEGQNVTLSCEQNLNHDAMYWYRQDPGQGLRLIYYSQIVNDFQKGDIAEGYSVSREKKESFPLTVTSAQKNPTAFYLCASSMGQVQYFGAGTRLSVL.

This clone was seen a few times. The J gene is TRBJ2-2, the V gene TRBV5-1; D possibly corresponds to TRBD2 (6 bases). V lost 6 bases and J lost 2, with 11 bases in between. The CDR3 spans 14 residues. Germline CDR1 reads SGHRS; CDR2 reads YFSETQ. DNA of the CDR3: TGCGCCAGCAACATCGCGGGAAACACCGGGGAGCTGTTTTTT. This sequence encodes CASNIAGNTGELFF.

In this sample, this clone turned up a few times. The chain couples TRBV15 to TRBJ2-2, with TRBD1 matching over 10 bases. The CDR3 is 16 residues long. Germline V gene data show CDR1 as LNHNV and CDR2 as YYDKDF (reference sequence). J gave up 5 bases and V 5 bases, and 8 bases lay outside the gene matches. CDR3 sequence reads: CATSGPPGQGTGELFF. The CDR3, as DNA: TGTGCCACCAGCGGACCTCCGGGACAGGGGACCGGGGAGCTGTTTTTT.

The chain recombines TRBV10-3 with TRBJ2-2; D is possibly TRBD1 (5 bases). V was cut by 3 bases and J by 4 bases, with 12 bases left in between. This CDR3 spans 15 amino acids. Germline V gives CDR1 ENHRY, CDR2 SYGVKD. In DNA, the CDR3 is TGTGCCATCAGTGACGCTCCGCAGGGCACCGGGGAGCTGTTTTTT. This encodes CAISDAPQGTGELFF.

The gene calls are TRBV7-2 and TRBJ1-2; no clear D. Germline CDR1 reads SGHTA; CDR2 reads FQGNSA. The CDR3 spans 13 residues. V lost 1 base to trimming and J lost 6 bases, with 9 bases between them. In nucleotides, the CDR3 is TGTGCCAGCAGCTTAGGCCCTGAGGATGGCTACACCTTC. It translates to CASSLGPEDGYTF. Together with reference TRBV7-2 and TRBJ1-2, the CDR3 gives the full variable domain: GAGVSQSPSNKVTEKGKDVELRCDPISGHTALYWYRQSLGQGLEFLIYFQGNSAPDKSGLPSDRFSAERTGGSVSTLTIQRTQQEDSAVYLCASSLGPEDGYTFGSGTRLTVV.

The rearrangement joins TRBV6-5 to TRBJ2-1; 14 bases fit TRBD2. Trimming cost V 6 bases and J 7 bases; bases outside gene matches: 5. Germline lookup yields CDR1 MNHEY and CDR2 SVGAGI. The CDR3 extends over 15 amino acids. This CDR3 reads CASRKGLAGANEQFF. For the CDR3, the DNA is TGTGCCAGCAGAAAGGGACTAGCGGGAGCTAATGAGCAGTTCTTC.

This clone was found once. The CDR3 DNA follows: TGTGCCAGCAGCCAAGTACATCAAGAGACCCAGTACTTC. Amino acids: CASSQVHQETQYF. V gene TRBV3-1 (or the pseudogene TRBV3-2) combines with J gene TRBJ2-5, with unresolved D. The CDR3 length is 13 residues. Germline V gene sequence: CDR1 LGHDT, CDR2 YNNKEL (reference sequence). V shed 1 base and J shed 2 bases, with 5 bases lying between them.

V is TRBV30 and J is TRBJ1-6; 7 nucleotides align to TRBD1. Looked up from germline, CDR1 is GTSNPN and CDR2 is SVGIG (reference sequence). V was clipped by 4 bases and J by 10 bases; unmatched bases: 7. The length of the CDR3 is 13 residues. The DNA of the CDR3 is TGTGCCTGGACCCCGACAGGGACGTCACCCCTCCACTTT. Encoded protein: CAWTPTGTSPLHF.

The chain couples TRBV3-1 (or the pseudogene TRBV3-2) to TRBJ2-1; D is ambiguous. The CDR3 sequence is 15 residues long. The ends were cut back, 4 bases at V and 5 bases at J, with 15 bases in the middle. Germline loops: CDR1 LGHDT, CDR2 YNNKEL (reference sequence). CDR3 bases: TGTGCCAGCAGCCCCCCGCCGCGAACGAACAATGAGCAGTTCTTC. Translating gives CASSPPPRTNNEQFF.

V and J are TRBV14 and TRBJ2-7, with TRBD1 as a possible D gene (6 bases). The CDR3 loop spans 16 amino acids. The V end was cut by 4 bases, the J end by 2 bases, with 18 bases between. Germline V lookup: CDR1 SGHDN, CDR2 FVKESK. The CDR3 DNA sequence: TGTGCCAGCAGCCGAATGGGGGCGGACGTTGCCTACGAGCAGTACTTC. Protein sequence: CASSRMGADVAYEQYF. Full variable domain (outside the CDR3, taken from reference TRBV14 and TRBJ2-7): EAGVTQFPSHSVIEKGQTVTLRCDPISGHDNLYWYRRVMGKEIKFLLHFVKESKQDESGMPNNRFLAERTGGTYSTLKVQPAELEDSGVYFCASSRMGADVAYEQYFGPGTRLTVT.

The chain joins TRBV3-1 (or the pseudogene TRBV3-2) to TRBJ2-7, with 8 bases that match TRBD1. The CDR3 has 14 residues. V shed 4 bases and J 6 bases; nucleotides not matched to a gene: 8. Germline assignment: CDR1 LGHDT and CDR2 YNNKEL (reference sequence). CDR3 coding DNA: TGTGCCAGCAGCCCCTCGGACAGGGTCAGCGAGCAGTACTTC. Amino acid sequence: CASSPSDRVSEQYF.

The CDR3 coding sequence is TGTGCCAGCAGCCAAGATGTGGGGGGAGGCGGCTACACCTTC. Its translation: CASSQDVGGGGYTF. This chain joins TRBV4-2 and TRBJ1-2; possibly TRBD1 for D (5 bases). The germline V gene has CDR1 LGHNA and CDR2 YNFKEQ. The ends were cut back, 0 bases at V and 8 bases at J, with 13 bases in the middle. The CDR3 length is 14 residues.

This chain connects TRBV19 to TRBJ2-6; D may be TRBD1 (6 bases). Per germline, CDR1 LNHDA and CDR2 SQIVND (reference sequence). Trimming left V 3 bases short and J 1 base short, with 7 bases between. This CDR3 spans 15 amino acids. CDR3 amino acids: CASSMRGSGANVLTF. The CDR3 DNA reads TGTGCCAGTAGTATGAGGGGGTCTGGGGCCAACGTCCTGACTTTC. Full variable domain (remainder filled in from reference TRBV19 and TRBJ2-6): DGGITQSPKYLFRKEGQNVTLSCEQNLNHDAMYWYRQDPGQGLRLIYYSQIVNDFQKGDIAEGYSVSREKKESFPLTVTSAQKNPTAFYLCASSMRGSGANVLTFGAGSRLTVL.

This clone was observed once. The genes are TRBV28 and TRBJ1-2, with D possibly TRBD1 on 5 matching bases. Germline CDR1 MDHEN, CDR2 SYDVKM. V was cut by 1 base and J by 0 bases, with 9 bases left in between. The CDR3 covers 15 residues. In nucleotides, the CDR3 is TGTGCCAGCAGTTTATTGGGGGGGTCTAACTATGGCTACACCTTC. Protein sequence: CASSLLGGSNYGYTF.

The J gene is TRBJ2-2, the V gene TRBV18; D is possibly TRBD1 (5 bases). Trimming took 8 bases from V and 2 from J, leaving 12 bases between them. The CDR3 extends over 14 amino acids. Looked up from germline, CDR1 is KGHSH and CDR2 is LQKENI. CDR3 nucleotides: TGTGCCAGCCAACTCCAGGGAAACACCGGGGAGCTGTTTTTT. Protein: CASQLQGNTGELFF.

The genes are TRBV19 and TRBJ1-5; a weak D match, TRBD1 (6 bases). Germline values: CDR1 LNHDA, CDR2 SQIVND (reference sequence). V gave up 4 bases and J gave up 2 bases, with 30 bases separating them. This CDR3 is built from 21 residues. The CDR3 here is CASSTRLGQSSLRLGNQPQHF. CDR3 bases: TGTGCCAGTAGTACTCGGCTCGGACAGAGCTCGCTCCGGCTCGGCAATCAGCCCCAGCATTTT.

This sequence joins TRBV4-1 and TRBJ1-5, with a possible D match to TRBD1 (6 bases). Germline V gene data show CDR1 as MGHRA and CDR2 as YSYEKL. The CDR3 runs to 14 residues. The V and J ends lost 1 base and 2 bases respectively, with 6 bases between them. CDR3 nucleotides: TGCGCCAGCAGCCAAGGGACAGGCAATCAGCCCCAGCATTTT. Protein product: CASSQGTGNQPQHF.

The gene calls are TRBV12-3 or TRBV12-4 and TRBJ1-5; no clear D. The CDR3 runs 12 residues. Trimming removed 2 bases from V and 7 bases from J, with 6 bases in between. The DNA for the CDR3 is TGTGCCAGCAGTTTATTGAGACAGCCCCAGCATTTT. This encodes CASSLLRQPQHF.